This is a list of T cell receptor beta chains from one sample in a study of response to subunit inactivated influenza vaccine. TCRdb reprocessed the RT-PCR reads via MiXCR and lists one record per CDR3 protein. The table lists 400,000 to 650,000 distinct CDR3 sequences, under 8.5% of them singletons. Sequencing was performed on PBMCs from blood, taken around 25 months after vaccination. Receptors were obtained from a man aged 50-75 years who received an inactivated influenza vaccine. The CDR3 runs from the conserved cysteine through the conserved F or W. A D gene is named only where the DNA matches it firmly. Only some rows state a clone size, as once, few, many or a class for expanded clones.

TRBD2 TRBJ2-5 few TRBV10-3 CAISDGLAGRETQYF TGTGCCATCAGTGATGGACTAGCGGGGAGAGAGACCCAGTACTTC
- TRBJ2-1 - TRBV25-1 CASSEWGSSYNEQFF TGTGCCAGCAGTGAATGGGGTAGCTCCTACAATGAGCAGTTCTTC
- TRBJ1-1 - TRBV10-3 CAISDIEALNTEAFF TGTGCCATCAGTGATATAGAGGCTTTGAACACTGAAGCTTTCTTT
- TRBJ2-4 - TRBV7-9 CASSPGPQNIQYF TGTGCCAGCAGCCCAGGACCCCAAAACATTCAGTACTTC
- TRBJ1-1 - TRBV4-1 CASSQERGAGTEAFF TGCGCCAGCAGCCAAGAAAGAGGGGCAGGGACTGAAGCTTTCTTT
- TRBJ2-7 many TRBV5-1 CASRRGPLANYEQYF TGCGCCAGCAGAAGAGGTCCCCTCGCAAACTACGAGCAGTACTTC
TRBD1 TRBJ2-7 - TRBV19 CASSIVRSGTGHYEQYF TGTGCCAGTAGTATTGTCCGGTCGGGGACAGGGCACTACGAGCAGTACTTC
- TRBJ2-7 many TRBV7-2 CASSLIGLVAYEQYF TGTGCCAGCAGCTTAATCGGGCTAGTCGCCTACGAGCAGTACTTC
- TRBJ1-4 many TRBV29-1 CSVKAPSEKLFF TGCAGCGTTAAGGCCCCAAGTGAAAAACTGTTTTTT
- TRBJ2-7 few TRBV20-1 CSARARVDPAYEQYF TGCAGTGCTAGAGCTCGCGTGGACCCAGCCTACGAGCAGTACTTC
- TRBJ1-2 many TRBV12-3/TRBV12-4 CASSPDRNLNYGYTF TGTGCCAGCAGTCCAGACAGGAACCTTAACTATGGCTACACCTTC
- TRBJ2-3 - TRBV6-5 CASSYQGGLNTQYF TGTGCCAGCAGTTATCAGGGTGGATTAAATACGCAGTATTTT
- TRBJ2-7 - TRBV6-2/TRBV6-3 CASHQGSYEQYF TGTGCCAGCCATCAAGGGAGCTACGAGCAGTACTTC
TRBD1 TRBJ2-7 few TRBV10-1 CASSEGDRSYEQYF TGCGCCAGCAGTGAGGGGGACAGAAGTTACGAGCAGTACTTC
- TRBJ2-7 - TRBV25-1 CASSGKGPFSYEQYF TGTGCCAGCAGTGGAAAGGGACCGTTTTCCTACGAGCAGTACTTC